This entry lists 30 T cell receptor beta chains sequenced from one sample in a study of T cell responses to AZD1222 COVID-19 vaccine. Some clones are missing from TCRdb's copy, which holds only in-frame ones; the method was immunoSEQ multiplex PCR. The repertoire holds some 120,000 clones, around 89% seen once, with over 8.5% in the top ten. Here the sequenced sample was peripheral blood, taken on day 0 of MenACWY control vaccination. The receptors originated from an adult in good health.

This chain links TRBV7-9 with TRBJ2-7, with D possibly TRBD1 on 5 matching bases. V was pared by 5 bases and J by 6 bases, with 23 bases between. Germline lookup yields CDR1 SEHNR and CDR2 FQNEAQ (reference sequence). The CDR3 is 16 amino acids. The CDR3 is CASSPTGTPYVSEQYF. The CDR3 bases are TGTGCCAGCAGCCCTACAGGAACCCCCTACGTAAGCGAGCAGTACTTC.

Only one count was recorded for this clone. The chain carries TRBV10-2 and TRBJ2-7; 8 bases match TRBD1. Per the germline V gene, CDR1 is WSHSY and CDR2 is SAAADI. This CDR3 has 14 residues. Trimming removed 7 bases from V and 0 bases from J; junction bases left unmatched: 5. The CDR3 DNA sequence: TGCGCCAGCACTTCCGGGACAGGCTCCTACGAGCAGTACTTC. Translation gives CASTSGTGSYEQYF.

The genes are TRBV19 and TRBJ1-1; D is perhaps TRBD1 (5 bases). The CDR3 contains 15 residues. Germline V lookup: CDR1 LNHDA, CDR2 SQIVND (reference sequence). V lost 7 bases and J lost 4, with 19 bases in between. CDR3 bases: TGTGCCAGTACCCCTTTTGGGGGATGGGGCACTGAAGCTTTCTTT. This sequence encodes CASTPFGGWGTEAFF.

The chain couples TRBV30 to TRBJ2-7; D is ambiguous. The CDR3 is 11 residues long. The ends were cut back, 2 bases at V and 5 bases at J, with 7 bases in the middle. CDR1 is GTSNPN, CDR2 SVGIG, per germline (reference sequence). The CDR3, as DNA: TGTGCCTGGAGTAGGTGGGACGAGCAGTACTTC. It translates to CAWSRWDEQYF.

The CDR3 DNA reads as TGTGCCAGCAGTTACTCTGTAGGCTATGGCTACACCTTC. This translates into CASSYSVGYGYTF. V usage is TRBV6-5 and J usage is TRBJ1-2, with D hard to call. CDR3 length: 13 amino acids. The V gene lost 0 bases and the J gene lost 4 bases, with 6 bases spanning the gap. Germline lookup yields CDR1 MNHEY and CDR2 SVGAGI.

This clone was seen only a few times. In nucleotides, the CDR3 is TGTGCCAGCAGTGATTTGTCCCTTGGAAAACTGTTTTTT. It translates to CASSDLSLGKLFF. The chain joins TRBV25-1 to TRBJ1-4; D not certain. The CDR3 is 13 amino acids. CDR1 MGHDK and CDR2 SYGVNS come from the germline V gene. Trimming took 3 bases from V and 10 from J, leaving 12 bases between them.

The J gene is TRBJ2-7, the V gene TRBV12-3 or TRBV12-4, with 7 bases lining up with TRBD2. With V trimmed by 6 bases and J by 4 bases, 0 bases remained unmatched. The CDR3 consists of 11 residues. As DNA, the CDR3 is TGTGCCAGCAGGGGGGGGTACGAGCAGTACTTC. Translating gives CASRGGYEQYF.

The V and J genes are TRBV7-6 and TRBJ2-3, with 7 bases that match TRBD2. V was pared by 7 bases and J by 5 bases, with 12 bases of the junction left unmatched. Germline V lookup: CDR1 SGHVS, CDR2 FNYEAQ. The CDR3 totals 15 residues. CDR3 sequence reads: CASIQSGKDIDTQYF. Here the CDR3 DNA reads TGTGCCAGCATTCAGAGCGGGAAGGATATAGATACGCAGTATTTT.

The gene calls are TRBV19 and TRBJ2-2, with D possibly TRBD1 on 5 matching bases. The CDR3 runs 13 residues. Between the trimmed V and J ends, which lost 2 bases and 6 bases, there was a span of 7 bases. The germline V gene has CDR1 LNHDA and CDR2 SQIVND (reference sequence). The CDR3 spells CASSIQGPGELFF. The CDR3 coding sequence is TGTGCCAGTAGTATACAGGGTCCCGGGGAGCTGTTTTTT. Drawing the rest from reference TRBV19 and TRBJ2-2, the complete variable domain is DGGITQSPKYLFRKEGQNVTLSCEQNLNHDAMYWYRQDPGQGLRLIYYSQIVNDFQKGDIAEGYSVSREKKESFPLTVTSAQKNPTAFYLCASSIQGPGELFFGEGSRLTVL.

V is TRBV9 and J is TRBJ2-3; 13 bases line up with TRBD2. V lost 5 bases and J lost 0; bases outside the gene matches: 6. This CDR3 has 17 residues. Germline lookup yields CDR1 SGDLS and CDR2 YYNGEE. The CDR3 coding sequence is TGTGCCAGCAGTCGACTAGCGGGAGGATATAGCACAGATACGCAGTATTTT. Translation gives CASSRLAGGYSTDTQYF. Drawing the rest from reference TRBV9 and TRBJ2-3, the complete variable domain is DSGVTQTPKHLITATGQRVTLRCSPRSGDLSVYWYQQSLDQGLQFLIQYYNGEERAKGNILERFSAQQFPDLHSELNLSSLELGDSALYFCASSRLAGGYSTDTQYFGPGTRLTVL.

J is TRBJ1-2 and V is TRBV27; no definite D call. With 2 bases removed from V and 4 bases from J, the gap between germline ends came to 8 bases. The CDR3 is 13 residues long. The V gene's germline CDR1 is MNHEY and CDR2 SMNVEV (reference sequence). The CDR3 DNA is TGTGCCAGCAGTTTAATAGGAGGCTATGGCTACACCTTC. Its protein product is CASSLIGGYGYTF.

The chain joins TRBV19 to TRBJ1-1; D is unclear. The CDR3 length is 16 residues. V lost 2 bases and J lost 5, with 18 bases in between. From germline, CDR1 is LNHDA and CDR2 SQIVND (reference sequence). The chain's CDR3 is CASSIIRPRSGTEAFF. In nucleotides, the CDR3 is TGTGCCAGTAGTATAATAAGGCCCAGGTCGGGGACTGAAGCTTTCTTT.

The V and J genes are TRBV7-9 and TRBJ2-7; 7 nucleotides match TRBD1. Trimming cost V 3 bases and J 3 bases; bases outside gene matches: 11. The CDR3 length is 16 residues. Per germline, CDR1 SEHNR and CDR2 FQNEAQ (reference sequence). Written as DNA, the CDR3 is TGTGCCAGCAGCTTCACGACAGGGAGAAATCGCTACGAGCAGTACTTC. This gives the protein CASSFTTGRNRYEQYF.

V usage is TRBV25-1 and J usage is TRBJ1-6; weak D call: TRBD1 (6 bases). V was clipped by 2 bases and J by 4 bases, with 9 bases between them. Germline V gives CDR1 MGHDK, CDR2 SYGVNS. The CDR3 is 15 amino acids. Written as DNA, the CDR3 is TGTGCCAGCAGTGAACCGGACAGATATAATTCACCCCTCCACTTT. Translated, it gives CASSEPDRYNSPLHF.

The chain carries TRBV6-2 or TRBV6-3 and TRBJ2-7, with unresolved D. Germline V gene sequence: CDR1 MNHEY, CDR2 SVGEGT. Trimming pared 0 bases from V and 6 bases from J, leaving 15 bases between. This CDR3 region has 15 residues. The CDR3 loop is CASSYSSGSRLEQYF. The CDR3 DNA follows: TGTGCCAGCAGTTACTCTTCCGGGTCCAGGCTCGAGCAGTACTTC.

The chain employs TRBV27 and TRBJ1-1; 8 bases are a match to TRBD1. Germline V gene data show CDR1 as MNHEY and CDR2 as SMNVEV (reference sequence). CDR3 length equals 13 residues. The ends lost 8 bases at V and 3 bases at J; junction bases unmatched: 5. Here the CDR3 DNA reads TGTGCCAGCGGGAGCAGGGGGCACACTGAAGCTTTCTTT. Its protein is CASGSRGHTEAFF.

The chain recombines TRBV25-1 with TRBJ2-5; 9 positions agree with TRBD2. CDR3 length: 17 amino acids. In germline, CDR1 is MGHDK, CDR2 SYGVNS. The J segment lost 1 base and the V segment lost 1 base, leaving 7 bases of the junction unmatched. Here the CDR3 DNA reads TGTGCCAGCAGTGAATTTCGAGGGACTAGCAGCCAAGAGACCCAGTACTTC. Protein sequence: CASSEFRGTSSQETQYF.

The chain joins TRBV6-5 to TRBJ1-2; a possible D gene is TRBD1 (5 bases). CDR3 size: 14 residues. Germline assignment: CDR1 MNHEY and CDR2 SVGAGI. V lost 2 bases and J 2 bases, leaving 9 bases between the germline ends. In nucleotides, the CDR3 is TGTGCCAGCAGTTACAACAGGATCAACTATGGCTACACCTTC. Amino acids: CASSYNRINYGYTF.

The J gene is TRBJ1-1, the V gene TRBV21-1. TRBV21-1 is labeled a pseudogene. The CDR3 is 14 residues long. The CDR3 DNA follows: TGTGCCAGCAGCAAAGAGGACCCGAACACTGAAGCTTTCTTT. The encoded protein is CASSKEDPNTEAFF.

This chain joins TRBV27 and TRBJ1-1; no firm D call. This CDR3 region has 13 residues. Germline-derived CDR1 and CDR2 are MNHEY and SMNVEV (reference sequence). The V and J ends lost 5 bases and 6 bases respectively, with 13 bases between them. In DNA form, the CDR3 reads TGTGCCAGCAGTCCAACATGGTACGCTGAAGCTTTCTTT. It is translated as CASSPTWYAEAFF.

The CDR3 bases are TGTGCTAGTGCTTCGACTAGCGAAACGAACAATGAGCAGTTCTTC. Residues: CASASTSETNNEQFF. V gene TRBV12-5 combines with J gene TRBJ2-1; 8 bases line up with TRBD2. Germline CDR1 reads LGHNT; CDR2 reads FRNRAP. V was clipped by 7 bases and J by 5 bases; unmatched bases: 10. The CDR3 runs to 15 residues.

This clone was counted once. The chain has TRBV12-3 or TRBV12-4 and TRBJ1-1; D gene uncertain. The V and J ends lost 8 bases and 7 bases respectively, with 11 bases between them. The CDR3 is 11 amino acids. CDR3 sequence reads: CASGLNFEAFF. The CDR3 bases are TGTGCCAGCGGACTAAATTTTGAAGCTTTCTTT.

This clone was found a few times. V is TRBV29-1 and J is TRBJ1-2, with D possibly TRBD1 on 5 matching bases. Trimming left V 3 bases short and J 2 bases short, with 10 bases between. CDR3 size: 13 residues. The V gene's germline CDR1 is SQVTM and CDR2 ANQGSEA. CDR3 region: CSVEVRENYGYTF. The DNA for the CDR3 is TGCAGCGTTGAGGTCAGGGAGAACTATGGCTACACCTTC.

V and J are TRBV6-5 and TRBJ2-1; D gene uncertain. V lost 2 bases to trimming and J lost 3 bases, with 14 bases between them. CDR1 MNHEY and CDR2 SVGAGI come from the germline V gene. The CDR3 loop spans 16 amino acids. The CDR3 spells CASSYLNRLSYNEQFF. The DNA of the CDR3 is TGTGCCAGCAGTTACCTGAACCGTCTCAGCTACAATGAGCAGTTCTTC.

The CDR3 region has the DNA TGTGCCAGCAGCCAGGGACAGGTCTATAATTCACCCCTCCACTTT. This encodes CASSQGQVYNSPLHF. This chain links TRBV13 with TRBJ1-6; 8 bases fit TRBD1. Germline CDR1 PRHDT, CDR2 FYEKMQ (reference sequence). The CDR3 has 15 amino acids. The junction had 3 bases not matched to a gene; V was cut back by 5 bases and J by 3 bases. The whole variable domain, filled in from reference TRBV13 and TRBJ1-6, reads AAGVIQSPRHLIKEKRETATLKCYPIPRHDTVYWYQQGPGQDPQFLISFYEKMQSDKGSIPDRFSAQQFSDYHSELNMSSLELGDSALYFCASSQGQVYNSPLHFGNGTRLTVT.

Only a few counts were recorded for this clone. V and J are TRBV9 and TRBJ2-3, with 8 bases matching TRBD2. Looked up from germline, CDR1 is SGDLS and CDR2 is YYNGEE. Trimming at V came to 0 bases and at J to 6 bases, leaving 9 bases not matched to a gene. This CDR3 spans 16 amino acids. This CDR3 is CASSVAPQREFDTQYF. The CDR3 DNA reads as TGTGCCAGCAGCGTAGCCCCACAGCGGGAGTTTGATACGCAGTATTTT. The full variable domain, with the rest looked up from reference TRBV9 and TRBJ2-3, is DSGVTQTPKHLITATGQRVTLRCSPRSGDLSVYWYQQSLDQGLQFLIQYYNGEERAKGNILERFSAQQFPDLHSELNLSSLELGDSALYFCASSVAPQREFDTQYFGPGTRLTVL.

The gene calls are TRBV5-6 and TRBJ2-7, with TRBD1 matching over 8 bases. V gave up 5 bases and J gave up 3 bases; unmatched junction bases: 1. Germline V gives CDR1 SGHDT, CDR2 YYEEEE. The CDR3 runs to 12 residues. In nucleotides, the CDR3 is TGTGCCAGCAGGGGACAGGACTACGAGCAGTACTTC. Amino acids: CASRGQDYEQYF.

The table lists this clone with a few counts. In DNA, the CDR3 is TGCGCCAGCAGCTTACCACAGGGGAACACTGAAGCTTTCTTT. Encoded protein: CASSLPQGNTEAFF. The rearrangement joins TRBV5-1 to TRBJ1-1, with D perhaps matching TRBD1 (6 bases). Germline CDR1 is SGHRS and CDR2 is YFSETQ. The V and J ends lost 2 bases and 1 base respectively, with 9 bases between them. The CDR3 extends over 14 amino acids.

J is TRBJ1-2 and V is TRBV7-8, with TRBD1 as a possible D gene (5 bases). The V gene lost 1 base and the J gene lost 6 bases, with 9 bases spanning the gap. Germline CDR1 is SGHVS and CDR2 is FQNEAQ. The CDR3 length is 13 residues. The CDR3 loop is CASSLGRENGYTF. The CDR3, as DNA: TGTGCCAGCAGCTTAGGCAGGGAGAATGGCTACACCTTC.

This clone appeared a single time. The chain employs TRBV10-1 and TRBJ1-2, with D perhaps TRBD1 (5 bases). V lost 10 bases to trimming and J lost 1 base, with 25 bases between them. The germline gives CDR1 WNHNN, CDR2 SYGVQD (reference sequence). The CDR3 loop spans 17 amino acids. The chain's CDR3 is CATPYAPGRRDNYGYTF. The DNA of the CDR3 is TGCGCCACCCCATATGCCCCGGGGCGGCGAGATAACTATGGCTACACCTTC.